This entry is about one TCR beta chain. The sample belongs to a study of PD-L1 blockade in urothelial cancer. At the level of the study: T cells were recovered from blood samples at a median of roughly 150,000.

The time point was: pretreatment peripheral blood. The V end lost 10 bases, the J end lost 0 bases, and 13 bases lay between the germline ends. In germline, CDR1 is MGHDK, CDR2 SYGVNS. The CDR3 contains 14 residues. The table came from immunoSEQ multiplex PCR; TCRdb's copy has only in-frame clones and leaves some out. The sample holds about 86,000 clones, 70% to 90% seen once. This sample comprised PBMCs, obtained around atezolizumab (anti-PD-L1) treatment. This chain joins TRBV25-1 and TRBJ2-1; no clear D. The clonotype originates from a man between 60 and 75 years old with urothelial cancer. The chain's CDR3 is CAITVSRSYNEQFF. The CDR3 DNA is TGTGCCATCACGGTAAGTCGCTCCTACAATGAGCAGTTCTTC.